The rows below give T cell receptor beta chains drawn from one sample of a study of OX40 agonist ivuxolimab in advanced cancers. Sequencing used immunoSEQ multiplex PCR; TCRdb keeps in-frame clones, though not all of them. This table holds 60,000 to 70,000 clones, 86% found once. This sample comprised CD4+ or CD8+ T cells sorted from blood, obtained in a trial of the OX40 agonist ivuxolimab. These receptors were obtained from an adult with an advanced solid tumor such as melanoma, head and neck, liver or kidney cancer. CDR3s include the opening cysteine and the closing phenylalanine or tryptophan.

V gene: TRBV29-1
J gene: TRBJ1-1
CDR3 protein: CSVRGYSPEAFF

V gene: TRBV5-1
J gene: TRBJ2-5
CDR3 protein: CASSSGQHQETQYF

V gene: TRBV7-9
J gene: TRBJ2-2
CDR3 protein: CASSRLAPTGELFF

V gene: TRBV7-3
J gene: TRBJ2-1
CDR3 protein: CASSLVLGDEQFF

V gene: TRBV7-6
J gene: TRBJ2-7
CDR3 protein: CASSLGYPAGTDAYEQYF

V gene: TRBV11-2
J gene: TRBJ2-1
CDR3 protein: CASSLDGWGSQGEQFF

V gene: TRBV6-9
J gene: TRBJ2-3
CDR3 protein: CASTQGFFTDTQYF

V gene: TRBV7-3
J gene: TRBJ2-2
CDR3 protein: CASSLGSSTGELFF

V gene: TRBV6-6
J gene: TRBJ1-2
CDR3 protein: CASSPGTALVLCTF

V gene: TRBV5-1
J gene: TRBJ2-5
CDR3 protein: CASSRGAGDKEETQYF

V gene: TRBV19
J gene: TRBJ2-3
CDR3 protein: CASSKNVAGTDTQYF

V gene: TRBV29-1
J gene: TRBJ2-7
CDR3 protein: CSVAGFSSGDYEQYF

V gene: TRBV5-1
J gene: TRBJ1-3
CDR3 protein: CASSFGGAAGNTIYF

V gene: TRBV5-4
J gene: TRBJ1-2
CDR3 protein: CASSLDNPGQTLYGYTF

V gene: TRBV28
J gene: TRBJ2-7
CDR3 protein: CASSLRETGQFQYF

V gene: TRBV27
J gene: TRBJ2-7
CDR3 protein: CASSFWGRGTLEQYF

V gene: TRBV29-1
J gene: TRBJ2-5
CDR3 protein: CSVGSGETQYF

V gene: TRBV19
J gene: TRBJ2-1
CDR3 protein: CASSFLADHNEQFF

V gene: TRBV5-6
J gene: TRBJ1-1
CDR3 protein: CASSSIQGPENTEAFF

V gene: TRBV2
J gene: TRBJ2-7
CDR3 protein: CASSGTGNEQYF

V gene: TRBV5-1
J gene: TRBJ1-1
CDR3 protein: CASSLALLSNTEAFF

V gene: TRBV6-7
J gene: TRBJ1-1
CDR3 protein: CASSPGQYKKTFF

V gene: TRBV9
J gene: TRBJ2-3
CDR3 protein: CASSVGLAITDTQYF

V gene: TRBV2
J gene: TRBJ1-4
CDR3 protein: CASNGQGHYEKLFF

V gene: TRBV6-1
J gene: TRBJ1-5
CDR3 protein: CASSERTGGWPQHF

V gene: TRBV7-7
J gene: TRBJ2-7
CDR3 protein: CASSLDSGNSQQYF

V gene: TRBV28
J gene: TRBJ1-5
CDR3 protein: CAAGGQGHQPQHF

V gene: TRBV28
J gene: TRBJ2-2
CDR3 protein: CASSPSGQATPNTGELFF

V gene: TRBV7-2
J gene: TRBJ2-1
CDR3 protein: CASRTTSGVYNEQFF

V gene: TRBV6-1
J gene: TRBJ2-1
CDR3 protein: CASSEGGSGQLEFF

V gene: TRBV27
J gene: TRBJ2-7
CDR3 protein: CASSSHVGPYEQYF

V gene: TRBV30
J gene: TRBJ2-3
CDR3 protein: CAWSVPGGEDTQYF

V gene: TRBV2
J gene: TRBJ2-1
CDR3 protein: CASSGFGGSGSHRRNEQFF

V gene: TRBV18
J gene: TRBJ1-2
CDR3 protein: CASSFGQDYGYTF

V gene: TRBV11-1
J gene: TRBJ2-3
CDR3 protein: CASSPKPGTSRHTQYF

V gene: TRBV5-1
J gene: TRBJ2-1
CDR3 protein: CASSWGTSVIYNEQFF

V gene: TRBV27
J gene: TRBJ2-3
CDR3 protein: CASSLEGAVSADTQYF

V gene: TRBV4-1
J gene: TRBJ2-3
CDR3 protein: CASSLRERGRDTQYF

V gene: TRBV18
J gene: TRBJ2-7
CDR3 protein: CASSPDVTLYEQYF

V gene: TRBV11-3
J gene: TRBJ2-7
CDR3 protein: CASSRGNSKQYF

V gene: TRBV27
J gene: TRBJ2-1
CDR3 protein: CASRGGGSGYNEQFF

V gene: TRBV5-8
J gene: TRBJ2-5
CDR3 protein: CASSFSIAGETQYF

V gene: TRBV6-6
J gene: TRBJ2-3
CDR3 protein: CASSSPGQGTDTQYF

V gene: TRBV2
J gene: TRBJ2-3
CDR3 protein: CASSDGGQDTQYF